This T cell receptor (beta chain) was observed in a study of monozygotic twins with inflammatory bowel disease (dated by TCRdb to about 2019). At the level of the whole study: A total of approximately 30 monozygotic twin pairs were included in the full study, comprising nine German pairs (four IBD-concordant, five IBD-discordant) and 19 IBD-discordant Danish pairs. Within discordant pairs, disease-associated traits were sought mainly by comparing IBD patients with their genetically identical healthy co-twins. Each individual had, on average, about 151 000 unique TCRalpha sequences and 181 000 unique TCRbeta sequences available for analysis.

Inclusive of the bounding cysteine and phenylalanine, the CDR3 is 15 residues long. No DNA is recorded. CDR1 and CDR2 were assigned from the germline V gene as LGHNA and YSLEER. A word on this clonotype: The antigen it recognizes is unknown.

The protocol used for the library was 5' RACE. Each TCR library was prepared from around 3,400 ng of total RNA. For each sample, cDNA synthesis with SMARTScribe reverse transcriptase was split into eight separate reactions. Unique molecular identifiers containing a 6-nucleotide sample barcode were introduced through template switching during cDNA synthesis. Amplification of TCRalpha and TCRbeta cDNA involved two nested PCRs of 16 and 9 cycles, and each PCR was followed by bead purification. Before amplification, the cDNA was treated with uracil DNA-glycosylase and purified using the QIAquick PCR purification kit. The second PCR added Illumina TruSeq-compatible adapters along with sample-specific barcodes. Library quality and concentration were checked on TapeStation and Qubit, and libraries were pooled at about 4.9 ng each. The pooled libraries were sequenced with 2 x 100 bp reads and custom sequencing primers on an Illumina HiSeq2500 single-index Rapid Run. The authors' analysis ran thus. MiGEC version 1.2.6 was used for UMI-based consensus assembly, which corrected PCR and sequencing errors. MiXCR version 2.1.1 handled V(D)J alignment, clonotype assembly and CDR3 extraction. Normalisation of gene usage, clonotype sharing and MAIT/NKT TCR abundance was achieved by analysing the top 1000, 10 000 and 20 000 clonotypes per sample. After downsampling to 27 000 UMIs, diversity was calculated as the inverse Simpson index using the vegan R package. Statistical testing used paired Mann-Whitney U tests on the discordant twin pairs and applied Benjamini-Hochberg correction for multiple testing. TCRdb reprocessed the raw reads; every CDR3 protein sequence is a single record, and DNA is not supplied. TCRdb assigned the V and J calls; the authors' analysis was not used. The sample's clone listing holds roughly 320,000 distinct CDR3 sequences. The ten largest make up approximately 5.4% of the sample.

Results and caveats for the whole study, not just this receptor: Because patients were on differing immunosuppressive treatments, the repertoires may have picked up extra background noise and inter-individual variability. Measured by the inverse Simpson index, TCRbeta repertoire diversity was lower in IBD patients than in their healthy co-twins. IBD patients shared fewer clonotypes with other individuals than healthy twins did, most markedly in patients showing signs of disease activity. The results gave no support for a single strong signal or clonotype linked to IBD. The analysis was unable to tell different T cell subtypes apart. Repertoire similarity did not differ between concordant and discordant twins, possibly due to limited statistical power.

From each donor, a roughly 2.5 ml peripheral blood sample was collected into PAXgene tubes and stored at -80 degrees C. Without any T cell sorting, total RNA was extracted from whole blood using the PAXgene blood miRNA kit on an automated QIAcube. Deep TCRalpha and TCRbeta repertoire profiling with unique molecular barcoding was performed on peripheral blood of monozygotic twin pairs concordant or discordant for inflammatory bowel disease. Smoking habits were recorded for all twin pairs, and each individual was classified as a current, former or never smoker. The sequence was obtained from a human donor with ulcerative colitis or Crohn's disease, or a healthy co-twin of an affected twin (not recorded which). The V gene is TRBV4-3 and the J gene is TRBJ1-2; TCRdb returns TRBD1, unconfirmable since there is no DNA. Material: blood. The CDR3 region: CASSQEPGRGVAYTF.